This T cell receptor (beta chain) was sequenced during a study of T cell responses to AZD1222 COVID-19 vaccine. Study findings and constraints: Vaccine-associated CD4 TCRs ranged over spike, dominating at 160-218 and 743-854. Repertoire sampling happened only post peak T cell response. White British donors predominated, females outnumbered males, and clonal diversity was possibly underestimated.

Method: immunoSEQ multiplex PCR; TCRdb's copy keeps in-frame clones and lacks some. Here the sample spans about 76,000 clones, over 60% being singletons. Between the trimmed V and J ends, which lost 4 bases and 2 bases, there was a span of 14 bases. The V gene's germline CDR1 is SGHNT and CDR2 YYREEE (reference sequence). CDR3 length: 15 amino acids. About this clone itself: Antigen specificity is unknown.

The TCR sequence derives from an adult who received the MenACWY meningococcal vaccine as a control. This chain joins TRBV5-4 and TRBJ2-3; D is undetermined. Source: peripheral blood, taken 28 days after the second dose of the MenACWY control vaccine. This CDR3 reads CASSPEPLVTDTQYF. In DNA, the CDR3 is TGTGCCAGCAGCCCCGAACCCCTCGTCACAGATACGCAGTATTTT.